This passage covers 30 T cell receptor beta chains from one sample sequenced in a study of control samples from healthy donors and cancer patients. The protocol was immunoSEQ multiplex PCR, while the TCRdb copy is restricted to in-frame clones and leaves out a portion. The table has around 100,000 clones, 75% to 90% seen once. Sample: blood. The source of these receptors is a man aged 25-45 years in good health.

The chain is built from TRBV14 and TRBJ2-1; 12 bases fit TRBD1. Trimming cost V 4 bases and J 6 bases; bases outside gene matches: 4. The CDR3 covers 15 residues. Per the germline V gene, CDR1 is SGHDN and CDR2 is FVKESK. The CDR3: CASSPGQGAPNEQFF. DNA of the CDR3: TGTGCCAGCAGCCCGGGACAGGGGGCTCCCAATGAGCAGTTCTTC.

This clone has only a few counts. This chain connects TRBV5-1 to TRBJ1-1, with D perhaps matching TRBD1 (6 bases). V was pared by 4 bases and J by 10 bases, with 14 bases between. This CDR3 spans 12 amino acids. CDR1 SGHRS and CDR2 YFSETQ come from the germline V gene. The CDR3 here is CASSQVWGRAFF. Written as DNA, the CDR3 is TGCGCCAGCAGCCAAGTCTGGGGGCGAGCTTTCTTT.

In this sample, this clone turned up a few times. This chain links TRBV19 with TRBJ1-1, with no clear D. Between the trimmed V and J ends, which lost 4 bases and 5 bases, there was a span of 17 bases. Germline assignment: CDR1 LNHDA and CDR2 SQIVND (reference sequence). CDR3 length equals 15 residues. In DNA form, the CDR3 reads TGTGCCAGTAGTAGTTCAGGAGGCCAGCGGACTGAAGCTTTCTTT. Residues: CASSSSGGQRTEAFF. The complete variable domain, with remaining parts taken from reference TRBV19 and TRBJ1-1, reads DGGITQSPKYLFRKEGQNVTLSCEQNLNHDAMYWYRQDPGQGLRLIYYSQIVNDFQKGDIAEGYSVSREKKESFPLTVTSAQKNPTAFYLCASSSSGGQRTEAFFGQGTRLTVV.

The chain combines TRBV4-1 with TRBJ1-1; D ambiguous. CDR3 length: 14 amino acids. The V end was cut by 3 bases, the J end by 5 bases, with 13 bases between. Germline V lookup: CDR1 MGHRA, CDR2 YSYEKL. CDR3 loop: CASSHPRARTEAFF. CDR3 in DNA: TGCGCCAGCAGCCATCCCCGAGCCCGTACTGAAGCTTTCTTT.

This sequence joins TRBV28 and TRBJ2-1; a possible D gene is TRBD2 (6 bases). The V and J ends lost 7 bases and 7 bases respectively, with 14 bases between them. Germline CDR1 and CDR2: MDHEN and SYDVKM. The CDR3 is made up of 13 amino acids. The CDR3 nucleotides read TGTGCCAGCATCCGAGGGGACTGGAATGAGCAGTTCTTC. It encodes CASIRGDWNEQFF.

The chain is built from TRBV3-1 (or the pseudogene TRBV3-2) and TRBJ2-6; D may match TRBD1 or TRBD2 (5 bases each). Trimming left V 3 bases short and J 0 bases short, with 15 bases between. The CDR3 length is 18 residues. CDR1 and CDR2 (germline): LGHDT, YNNKEL (reference sequence). Written as DNA, the CDR3 is TGTGCCAGCAGCCAGGGACCGGCCGTACTCTCTGGGGCCAACGTCCTGACTTTC. It codes for CASSQGPAVLSGANVLTF.

The gene calls are TRBV6-1 and TRBJ2-7; TRBD2 matches 9 bases. CDR3 length equals 15 residues. The V segment lost 1 base and the J segment 2 bases; nucleotides outside the gene matches: 3. Germline CDR1 MNHNS, CDR2 SASEGT. The CDR3 coding sequence is TGTGCCAGCAGTGAAGGATCTAGCGGGGCCTACGAGCAGTACTTC. Its translation is CASSEGSSGAYEQYF.

The chain carries TRBV9 and TRBJ2-2; maybe TRBD2 (5 bases). Trimming took 3 bases from V and 0 from J, leaving 21 bases between them. CDR3 length: 19 amino acids. The germline CDR1 and CDR2 sequences are SGDLS and YYNGEE. In nucleotides, the CDR3 is TGTGCCAGCAGCGAGCGGCCTAAGAGTGGAATAGCGAACACCGGGGAGCTGTTTTTT. Protein product: CASSERPKSGIANTGELFF.

The chain links TRBV14 to TRBJ1-2; D may be TRBD1 (5 bases). Germline V CDR1 and CDR2: SGHDN, FVKESK. The V end was cut by 3 bases, the J end by 8 bases, with 13 bases between. The CDR3 has 13 amino acids. The CDR3 DNA is TGTGCCAGCAGCCAGGGGCCCGGTGTAGGCTACACCTTC. This sequence encodes CASSQGPGVGYTF. The entire variable domain, with the rest obtained from reference TRBV14 and TRBJ1-2, is as follows: EAGVTQFPSHSVIEKGQTVTLRCDPISGHDNLYWYRRVMGKEIKFLLHFVKESKQDESGMPNNRFLAERTGGTYSTLKVQPAELEDSGVYFCASSQGPGVGYTFGSGTRLTVV.

The chain employs TRBV5-8 and TRBJ1-1, with 9 bases fitting TRBD1. Germline V gives CDR1 SGHTS, CDR2 YDEGEE. Losses at the gene ends were 5 bases for V and 0 bases for J; bases not matched to a gene: 2. This CDR3 is built from 14 residues. In DNA, the CDR3 is TGTGCCAGCAGAAGGACAGGGGTGAACACTGAAGCTTTCTTT. Amino acid sequence: CASRRTGVNTEAFF.

This chain connects TRBV2 to TRBJ2-6; 11 positions match TRBD1. Germline CDR1 is SNHLY and CDR2 is FYNNEI. The CDR3 extends over 16 amino acids. V dropped 8 bases and J dropped 2; count of bases not matched to a gene: 5. The CDR3 bases are TGTGCCAGCGGACAGGGGGCGCTAACTGGGGCCAACGTCCTGACTTTC. This codes for CASGQGALTGANVLTF.

The chain is built from TRBV19 and TRBJ2-2; maybe TRBD1 (6 bases). CDR3 length equals 15 residues. From germline, CDR1 is LNHDA and CDR2 SQIVND (reference sequence). V lost 6 bases to trimming and J lost 5 bases, with 16 bases between them. The CDR3 sequence is CASRTTGWGTGELFF. CDR3 in DNA: TGTGCCAGTAGGACTACAGGGTGGGGGACCGGGGAGCTGTTTTTT.

The J gene is TRBJ1-3, the V gene TRBV19; 10 nucleotides align to TRBD1. CDR1 is LNHDA, CDR2 SQIVND, per germline (reference sequence). The V segment lost 5 bases and the J segment 0 bases; nucleotides outside the gene matches: 16. The CDR3 extends over 20 amino acids. The CDR3 loop is CASSPRQGARLGHSGNTIYF. In nucleotides, the CDR3 is TGTGCCAGTAGTCCACGACAGGGGGCTCGTCTGGGACACTCTGGAAACACCATATATTTT.

This clone was detected only a few times. This chain's CDR3 is CASSLSGVSYNEQFF. In DNA form, the CDR3 reads TGTGCCAGCAGCTTAAGCGGGGTCTCCTACAATGAGCAGTTCTTC. The chain links TRBV7-2 to TRBJ2-1, with 7 bases lining up with TRBD2. J lost 0 bases, V lost 2 bases, and 1 base had no gene match. The V gene's germline CDR1 is SGHTA and CDR2 FQGNSA. CDR3 length: 15 residues.

The gene calls are TRBV7-9 and TRBJ2-5; 7 bases match TRBD2. V was clipped by 4 bases and J by 7 bases; unmatched bases: 9. Germline CDR1 and CDR2: SEHNR and FQNEAQ (reference sequence). The CDR3 is 14 residues long. CDR3 residues: CASSYQRGPGTQYF. The CDR3 nucleotides read TGTGCCAGCAGCTACCAGCGGGGTCCGGGGACCCAGTACTTC. Drawing the rest from reference TRBV7-9 and TRBJ2-5, the complete variable domain is DTGVSQNPRHKITKRGQNVTFRCDPISEHNRLYWYRQTLGQGPEFLTYFQNEAQLEKSRLLSDRFSAERPKGSFSTLEIQRTEQGDSAMYLCASSYQRGPGTQYFGPGTRLLVL.

The CDR3 region is CASSQQGRAFF. The CDR3 DNA reads as TGTGCCAGCAGCCAACAGGGCAGGGCTTTCTTT. The chain uses TRBV6-2 or TRBV6-3 and TRBJ1-1, with D perhaps TRBD1 (6 bases). Germline CDR1 MNHEY, CDR2 SVGEGT. The CDR3 has 11 residues. Between the trimmed V and J ends, which lost 6 bases and 11 bases, there was a span of 13 bases.

The V call is TRBV20-1, the J call TRBJ1-6; perhaps TRBD1 as D (5 bases). The CDR3 is 13 amino acids. Germline V gene sequence: CDR1 DFQATT, CDR2 SNEGSKA (reference sequence). Trimming stripped 3 bases from V and 10 bases from J, with 13 bases between. The CDR3 DNA reads as TGCAGTGCTAGTCGGGGGGAAGCATCACCCCTCCACTTT. It translates to CSASRGEASPLHF.

This rearrangement joins TRBV7-9 to TRBJ2-7; maybe TRBD1 (6 bases). The CDR3 is 16 amino acids. Germline CDR1 is SEHNR and CDR2 is FQNEAQ (reference sequence). Trimming removed 2 bases from V and 0 bases from J, with 14 bases in between. CDR3 region: CASSLPPGHGSYEQYF. CDR3 nucleotide sequence: TGTGCCAGCAGCTTACCCCCGGGACACGGCTCCTACGAGCAGTACTTC.

The chain employs TRBV2 and TRBJ1-4; the match to TRBD1 covers 7 bases. CDR1 and CDR2 from the germline V gene are SNHLY and FYNNEI. Losses at the gene ends were 1 base for V and 8 bases for J; bases not matched to a gene: 4. The length of the CDR3 is 14 residues. For the CDR3, the DNA is TGTGCCAGCAGTGAAGGGAGGGGGCAGGAAAAACTGTTTTTT. This encodes CASSEGRGQEKLFF.

The V gene is TRBV28, the J gene TRBJ1-5; D is unclear. Trimming cost V 6 bases and J 2 bases, with 11 bases left between them. The germline V gene has CDR1 MDHEN and CDR2 SYDVKM. The CDR3 contains 14 residues. In DNA, the CDR3 is TGTGCCAGCAGAAACGGCTTGGGCAATCAGCCCCAGCATTTT. It yields the protein CASRNGLGNQPQHF.

A word on this clone: The junction departs from the called germline gene at one end, perhaps through a read error. This rearrangement joins TRBV20-1 to TRBJ1-2; D might be TRBD1 (5 bases). The CDR3 runs 11 residues. The germline CDR1 and CDR2 sequences are DFQATT and SNEGSKA (reference sequence). CDR3 sequence (DNA): TGCAGTGCTATCATCCGAGGGGAGCCCGCCTTC. Its protein product is CSAIIRGEPAF.

This clone has just one count. J is TRBJ2-2 and V is TRBV7-9; 7 bases are shared with TRBD2. Germline V gene sequence: CDR1 SEHNR, CDR2 FQNEAQ (reference sequence). This CDR3 is built from 18 residues. V was clipped by 1 base and J by 0 bases; unmatched bases: 8. The chain's CDR3 is CASSLVASGGTNTGELFF. CDR3 DNA sequence: TGTGCCAGCAGCTTAGTGGCTAGCGGTGGTACGAACACCGGGGAGCTGTTTTTT. The full variable domain, completed using reference TRBV7-9 and TRBJ2-2, is DTGVSQNPRHKITKRGQNVTFRCDPISEHNRLYWYRQTLGQGPEFLTYFQNEAQLEKSRLLSDRFSAERPKGSFSTLEIQRTEQGDSAMYLCASSLVASGGTNTGELFFGEGSRLTVL.

CDR3 residues: CASSPPYNSEGYTF. CDR3 coding DNA: TGTGCCAGCTCACCACCCTACAACTCGGAGGGCTACACCTTC. The chain couples TRBV18 to TRBJ1-2; D call uncertain. CDR1 is KGHSH and CDR2 is LQKENI in the germline V gene. V was shortened by 0 bases and J by 8 bases, with 13 bases between the two germline ends. The CDR3 is made up of 14 amino acids.

The rearrangement joins TRBV9 to TRBJ2-1; D gene uncertain. This CDR3 is 15 amino acids long. The germline CDR1 and CDR2 sequences are SGDLS and YYNGEE. The ends were cut back, 3 bases at V and 3 bases at J, with 13 bases in the middle. In DNA form, the CDR3 reads TGTGCCAGCAGCGCCAGCCCCAGTTACTACAATGAGCAGTTCTTC. It codes for CASSASPSYYNEQFF. Filled out from reference TRBV9 and TRBJ2-1, the complete variable domain reads DSGVTQTPKHLITATGQRVTLRCSPRSGDLSVYWYQQSLDQGLQFLIQYYNGEERAKGNILERFSAQQFPDLHSELNLSSLELGDSALYFCASSASPSYYNEQFFGPGTRLTVL.

The CDR3 DNA sequence: TGTGCCAGCAGCGACCCCGGGGGGGAGACCTACAATGAGCAGTTCTTC. It specifies CASSDPGGETYNEQFF. The chain links TRBV5-6 to TRBJ2-1; TRBD2 aligns across 8 bases. Looked up from germline, CDR1 is SGHDT and CDR2 is YYEEEE. V shed 4 bases, J shed 2 bases, and the junction held 8 bases outside the gene matches. The CDR3 spans 16 residues.

The chain employs TRBV19 and TRBJ1-1; D not resolved. Per germline, CDR1 LNHDA and CDR2 SQIVND (reference sequence). The V end lost 1 base, the J end lost 1 base, and 4 bases lay between the germline ends. The CDR3 consists of 13 residues. CDR3 DNA: TGTGCCAGTAGTATAGTGAAGAACACTGAAGCTTTCTTT. This translates into CASSIVKNTEAFF.

V and J are TRBV7-2 and TRBJ2-3; the D is unclear. From germline, CDR1 is SGHTA and CDR2 FQGNSA. Trimming removed 4 bases from V and 4 bases from J, with 18 bases in between. This CDR3 spans 16 amino acids. The chain's CDR3 is CASSSRVGVSADTQYF. The DNA of the CDR3 is TGTGCCAGCAGCTCTCGGGTCGGCGTTAGTGCAGATACGCAGTATTTT.

The genes are TRBV9 and TRBJ1-1; a possible D gene is TRBD1 (6 bases). Per the germline V gene, CDR1 is SGDLS and CDR2 is YYNGEE. The CDR3 has 15 amino acids. V was trimmed by 6 bases and J by 1 base, leaving 16 bases between them. DNA for the CDR3: TGTGCCAGCACCTTCCAACCGACAGGGAACACTGAAGCTTTCTTT. It translates to CASTFQPTGNTEAFF.

This clone was picked up one time. CDR3 nucleotides: TGTGCCGAAAAAGGGGGGAACACCGGGGAGCTGTTTTTT. This sequence encodes CAEKGGNTGELFF. The rearrangement joins TRBV30 to TRBJ2-2; a weak D match, TRBD1 (6 bases). The V gene's germline CDR1 is GTSNPN and CDR2 SVGIG (reference sequence). Trimming took off 8 bases at V and 1 base at J, with 11 bases between the two ends. The CDR3 has 13 residues.

The CDR3 here is CASSLQLAGTDTQYF. The CDR3 region has the DNA TGTGCCAGCAGTTTACAACTAGCGGGAACAGATACGCAGTATTTT. The chain carries TRBV27 and TRBJ2-3; 10 bases agree with TRBD2. The CDR3 has 15 amino acids. Per germline, CDR1 MNHEY and CDR2 SMNVEV (reference sequence). V dropped 2 bases and J dropped 3; count of bases not matched to a gene: 2.